This T cell receptor beta chain emerged from a study of T cells after yellow fever vaccination. In the study overall: CD3, CD45RA, CCR7 and CD95 sorting yielded EM, EMRA, CM and Tscm memory subsets.

This clonotype has a handful of counts. Germline loops: CDR1 LGHNA, CDR2 YNFKEQ. J lost 5 bases, V lost 8 bases, and 7 bases had no gene match. This CDR3 has 14 amino acids. TCRdb re-called the 5' RACE reads with MiXCR, one entry per CDR3 protein. Seen here are 30,000 to 35,000 distinct CDR3 sequences, 5% to 8.5% observed once, and the top ten hold approximately 22%. Points from the study as a whole: Almost all vaccine-responding clonotypes could not be detected on day 0 in sorted memory subsets.

The sequence derives from a man between 18 and 35 years old who received the YFV17D yellow fever vaccine. The sample here was PBMCs, either bulk or a sorted T-cell subset (CD4+, CD8+, memory, or dextramer-sorted; not recorded which), taken on the day of the first yellow fever vaccination. The chain carries TRBV4-2 and TRBJ2-1; the match to TRBD2 covers 9 bases. DNA for the CDR3: TGTGCCAGCCGCGGGGGGGCCGAACACAATGAGCAGTTCTTC. Protein: CASRGGAEHNEQFF.